This T cell receptor beta chain appears in the sequencing data of a study of blood T cell repertoires in COVID-19. Study information: Acute-phase and convalescent COVID-19 samples originated in the United States, Italy and Spain.

Profiled with immunoSEQ multiplex PCR; TCRdb holds only in-frame clones, not every one. The top ten hold roughly 13% of the sample, which has about 480,000 clones, approximately 89% seen once. Seattle-derived patients entered the study during active infection and were followed longitudinally. The germline V gene has CDR1 LGHDT and CDR2 YNNKEL (reference sequence). CDR3 length equals 13 residues. Trimming at V came to 4 bases and at J to 1 base, leaving 1 base not matched to a gene. Sequenced input: peripheral blood. This sequence was found in a woman aged 45 to 65 with COVID-19, enrolled during active disease. This chain links TRBV3-1 (or the pseudogene TRBV3-2) with TRBJ2-7; 7 positions match TRBD2. For the CDR3, the DNA is TGTGCCAGCAGCCGCGGGGGATCCTACGAGCAGTACTTC. Translation gives CASSRGGSYEQYF.